Shown below are 7 T cell receptor beta chains from a single sample sequenced in a study of T cells in Graves' hyperthyroidism and ophthalmopathy. Amplified regions were TCR beta CDR3 sequences from RNA transcripts. An initial round of RT-PCR targeting the TCR CDR3 relied on the HTBI primer set. MiXCR, run by TCRdb on the multiplex PCR reads, gives a single entry per CDR3 protein. The sample holds some 460,000 distinct CDR3 sequences; around 14% are singletons and the top ten take around an eighth. What was sequenced was blood. The receptors shown here come from a woman younger than 35 with Graves' hyperthyroidism.

This clonotype has only a few counts. A read error may account for a junction end that differs from germline. V and J are TRBV20-1 and TRBJ2-5; no clear D. The CDR3 runs to 13 residues. Germline-derived CDR1 and CDR2 are DFQATT and SNEGSKA (reference sequence). CDR3 loop: CSARAGRPETQYF. For the CDR3, the DNA is TGCAGTGCCAGAGCAGGCCGGCCGGAGACCCAGTACTTC.

Regarding this clonotype: A read error may explain this, as a much larger clone is one base away. This sequence joins TRBV6-5 and TRBJ1-2; D is ambiguous. CDR1 MNHEY and CDR2 SVGAGI come from the germline V gene. This CDR3 region has 17 residues. The V gene lost 6 bases and the J gene lost 0 bases, with 20 bases spanning the gap. The CDR3 region is CASRYQDLKGTNYGYTF. In nucleotides, the CDR3 is TGTGCCAGCAGATACCAGGACCTAAAGGGTACTAACTATGGCTACACCTTC.

This clonotype was recorded many times. This chain joins TRBV7-3 and TRBJ2-2; 9 nucleotides align to TRBD1. Germline CDR1 SGHTA, CDR2 FQGTGA. The V gene end was trimmed by 1 base and the J gene end by 6 bases; junction bases not matched to a gene: 6. This CDR3 has 16 residues. In DNA, the CDR3 is TGTGCCAGCAGCTTAAATTCCGGGACAGGGTCCGGGGAGCTGTTTTTT. Encoded protein: CASSLNSGTGSGELFF.

This clonotype was counted many times. The genes are TRBV3-1 and TRBJ2-7; D remains unclear. Germline lookup yields CDR1 LGHDT and CDR2 YNNKEL (reference sequence). This CDR3 is built from 11 residues. Trimming stripped 1 base from V and 5 bases from J, with 3 bases between. The CDR3: CASSQGHEQYF. In nucleotides, the CDR3 is TGTGCCAGCAGCCAAGGTCACGAGCAGTACTTC.

As for this clonotype: A clone one base away is much larger, so this may be a read error. V gene TRBV20-1 combines with J gene TRBJ2-3, with D hard to call. The V end was cut by 3 bases, the J end by 8 bases, with 9 bases between. The CDR3 consists of 11 residues. Germline CDR1 reads DFQATT; CDR2 reads SNEGSKA (reference sequence). CDR3: CSASSPGTQYF. The CDR3 coding sequence is TGCAGTGCTAGTTCCCCAGGTACGCAGTATTTT.

This clonotype was counted ten times or more. The rearrangement uses TRBV11-2 and TRBJ1-4; TRBD1 matches 7 bases. Germline V gene sequence: CDR1 SGHAT, CDR2 FQNNGV. With 3 bases clipped from V and 4 bases from J, the junction kept 5 bases outside the gene matches. The CDR3 length is 15 residues. CDR3 DNA sequence: TGTGCCAGCAGCTTGACAGGGACTAGTAATGAAAAACTGTTTTTT. Translation gives CASSLTGTSNEKLFF.

In its sample, this clonotype was seen once. The chain combines TRBV9 with TRBJ1-4; D is perhaps TRBD1 (5 bases). The CDR3 is made up of 15 amino acids. The germline gives CDR1 SGDLS, CDR2 YYNGEE. V was pared by 0 bases and J by 2 bases, with 8 bases between. CDR3 DNA sequence: TGTGCCAGCAGCGTAGTTGGGACTACTAATGAAAAACTGTTTTTT. The encoded protein is CASSVVGTTNEKLFF. Full variable domain (remainder filled in from reference TRBV9 and TRBJ1-4): DSGVTQTPKHLITATGQRVTLRCSPRSGDLSVYWYQQSLDQGLQFLIQYYNGEERAKGNILERFSAQQFPDLHSELNLSSLELGDSALYFCASSVVGTTNEKLFFGSGTQLSVL.